One T cell receptor beta chain is described in this entry. The antigen remains unidentified. The PCR used 60 Vbeta and 13 Jbeta primers. Sequenced by immunoSEQ multiplex PCR; TCRdb stores in-frame clones only, minus some. The sample yields 95,000 to 150,000 clones, roughly 80% seen once. The source of the sample is a study of cytomegalovirus exposure and HLA in healthy donors. About the research overall: Early release data held 80 million to 100 million unique TCRs from HLA-typed donors.

Study outcomes and limitations: It is likely that the observed cluster of highly shared sequence variants was a sequencing artifact. Across donors, most TCRs were seen rarely, yet some public ones were widespread. Later findings reportedly placed an Asian-associated ancestry cluster below the approximately 670-donor mean for N-insertions.

Specimen: PBMCs. This clonotype originated in a man between 25 and 39 years old in good health and CMV-seronegative.

CDR3 in DNA: TGCGCCAGCAGCAAAAGCCGGGACTCATTATATGGCTACACCTTC. This sequence encodes CASSKSRDSLYGYTF. This chain connects TRBV5-1 to TRBJ1-2, with D possibly TRBD1 on 5 matching bases. V was shortened by 4 bases and J by 5 bases, with 18 bases between the two germline ends. Per germline, CDR1 SGHRS and CDR2 YFSETQ. This CDR3 is 15 amino acids long.